Sequencing of this T cell receptor beta chain was carried out in a study of cytomegalovirus exposure and HLA in healthy donors (dated by TCRdb to between 2016 and 2019). Regarding the complete study: In an earlier analysis of some 610 of the donors, 276 Gb of sequence data and 90 million to 130 million unique TCR beta sequences from about 190 million T cells were reported. Alongside the repertoire data, information on donor age, sex, ethnicity and CMV serostatus was compiled. To study patterns of TCR occurrence, a later analysis re-analyzed previously published TCR beta repertoires from around 670 donors and added high-resolution HLA genotyping. The aim of the study was to test whether cataloging public T cell receptors could identify signatures of past pathogen exposure. Rather than drawing on any new phenotypic data, the later analysis identified candidate immune exposures from TCR beta sequences and the way those sequences occurred across donors. Four to six DR-DQ haplotypes were handled as single units for association and clustering, since linkage in the cohort was strong. High-throughput TCR immunosequencing, statistical association of individual TCRs with disease status, and machine learning were combined to predict cytomegalovirus infection status. Typing coverage varied by locus: about 620-630 donors for A, B, C, DRB1 and DQB1; roughly 510 for DQA1; about 590 for DPA1; around 450 for DPB1. A separate validation cohort of roughly 130 different subjects was used in addition to the approximately 700-subject first cohort. Among the roughly 400 genotyped donors, approximately 82% belonged to the genetic ancestry cluster associated with self-reported Caucasian donors. An early release covering just under 650 HLA-typed donors comprised about 310 gigabases of sequencing data and 85 million to 100 million unique TCR sequences. An earlier analysis of 587 of the donors applied high-throughput TCR beta sequencing to assess whether each TCR beta V gene segment acted as functional or pseudogenic. Across 398 genotyped donors of the cohort, an average of approximately 240,000 unique TCR beta nucleotide sequences per donor were sequenced, and roughly 17% of those sequences were non-productive. HLA typing covered class I and class II loci at four-digit resolution. A later genetic analysis took genome-wide SNP genotypes for about three fifths of the 666 donors and used that subset as a discovery cohort. All discovery cohort repertoires had been generated using a single sequencing platform. The study used immunosequencing to profile the T cell repertoires of 600 to 850 subjects and linked those repertoires to cytomegalovirus serostatus.

This clone appeared once. Its antigen is not yet known. Base-call qualities are not available, and no considerably larger clone is one nucleotide away. The library relied on the immunoSEQ multiplex PCR assay. The multiplex PCR relied on a mix of 60 forward primers for TCR Vbeta segments and 13 reverse primers for TCR Jbeta segments. A multiplex PCR assay on genomic DNA amplified the CDR3 region of rearranged TCR beta genes. Amplified TCR beta libraries were sequenced as 87-base-pair reads on the Illumina HiSeq System. Regarding the original processing steps: In a later analysis, approximately 74 million unique TCR beta chains were counted across the roughly 610 repertoires, and around 10 million of these chains were shared by at least two donors. To remove PCR and sequencing errors, raw reads were error-corrected and collapsed into unique sequences using a nearest-neighbor algorithm that merged closely related sequences. To assign V, D and J gene segments, CDR3 sequences were aligned to IMGT reference sequences. For a sequence to be retained, at least a six-nucleotide match to both a V gene segment and a J gene segment was required. A rearrangement counted as productive if the CDR3 had no stop codons and remained in frame with V and J, and every other rearrangement counted as non-productive. CDR3 was defined according to IMGT convention as the region running from the second conserved V-encoded cysteine to the conserved J-encoded phenylalanine. Sequences without an unambiguous match to a single V gene segment were excluded from the earlier analysis of 587 of the donors. In an earlier analysis of roughly 600 of the donors, a V segment was called functional when productive rearrangements were above 56.7%, and segregating when the standard deviation between donors exceeded 5%. A statistical classification framework was built to diagnose cytomegalovirus status from the catalog of TCR beta chain sequences. V and J gene assignment, in a later analysis, came from comparing TCR nucleotide sequences with IMGT/GENE-DB human TR gene sequences. The TCRdist pipeline was used in a later analysis to assign CDR3 sequences and most-parsimonious VDJ recombination scenarios. In a later analysis, each TCR beta chain was defined by its CDR3 amino acid sequence together with its V-gene family, and reads lacking a unique V-gene family were excluded. In a later analysis, around 650 highly shared, low-generation-probability nucleotide sequences were removed to address suspected cross-contamination and a sequencing artifact. For each public chain, a later analysis derived a clonal expansion index from normalized ranks of inferred template counts within each repertoire. In a later analysis, generation probabilities were computed using a VDJ recombination model fitted to out-of-frame rearrangements, and the results were checked against IGoR. Hypergeometric tests were used in a later analysis to score TCR-TCR, TCR-HLA and TCR-CMV co-occurrence, with a repertoire-size bias correction applied to the TCR pairs. In a later analysis, false discovery rates were estimated by permuting HLA or CMV assignments 20 times. In a later analysis, co-occurring TCRs were grouped with DBSCAN, and TCRdist sequence similarity was added when clustering was performed within HLA-allele-positive subsets. Repertoires with fewer than 30,000 or more than 120,000 public chains were left out of co-occurrence clustering, as were four to six repertoires with anomalous nucleotide sharing. TCRdb holds this immuneACCESS table with in-frame rearrangements only. Some clones are missing; in checked studies, unresolved V genes explain under half, and the rest has no known cause. V and J calls plus clone size are reproduced from that table; the DNA served to infer D and trimming. Within this sample are about 190,000 clones, with around four fifths of them counted one time only. The ten most abundant clones make up roughly 1.1% of the sample.

In total, approximately 610 healthy bone marrow donors made up the cohort. At the time of sampling, every cohort member was nominally healthy, though immune exposures that went unrecorded were likely present. The donor tested CMV seronegative and was one of the 352 seronegative cohort members. A peripheral blood sample was provided by each donor, and peripheral blood mononuclear cells were used for TCR beta sequencing. Genomic DNA extraction from the blood cell samples was performed with the Qiagen DNeasy Blood Extraction Kit. General conclusions and limits of the study: HLA typing was unavailable for some donors at each locus, so association tests used only the typed subset. The authors suggested that the approach could potentially be extended to other disease states and immunological phenotypes. Strong co-occurrence of HLA alleles, especially DR and DQ, made assigning TCR associations to individual alleles difficult. Across donors, most TCR sequences were observed very rarely, whereas some public TCRs were present in many individuals. Presence/absence analyses assumed roughly uniform sequencing depth across donors, an assumption that may not hold. Broadly in line with IMGT annotations, most TCR beta V segments showed up in productive rearrangements about 90% or about 30% of the time in an earlier analysis of 450 to 750 of the donors. An association between a missense DCLRE1C variant and V-gene and J-gene trimming of TCR beta chains was found in a later genetic analysis and replicated in an independent cohort. In a later analysis, some 18,000 TCR beta sequences were associated with specific HLA alleles at a false discovery rate of 0.05. A further reported finding was that TCR beta sequences accurately predicted the HLA-A and HLA-B alleles for most subjects in the first cohort. Most CMV-associated TCR beta chains appeared to be HLA-restricted in a later analysis, and the HLA associations seemed to be driven largely by CMV exposure. In a later genetic analysis, fewer N-insertions in productive TCRs were reported among donors in an Asian-associated ancestry cluster than the roughly 640-donor mean. This cohort had only TCR beta chains sequenced, and the lack of alpha or paired-chain data limited which features could be detected. A cluster of highly shared sequence variants was judged likely to be a technical artifact of the sequencing pipeline. For the cohort, immune exposure information was limited to CMV serostatus. Correlated functional status among segregating V segments might be attributable to linkage disequilibrium, but an unknown experimental factor could not be ruled out. In vitro tests confirmed that a few of the cytomegalovirus-associated TCR beta chains recognize cytomegalovirus antigens. The classifier was reported to diagnose cytomegalovirus status with high specificity and sensitivity in both the original cohort and the validation cohort. In a later analysis, several top co-occurrence clusters were reported to appear linked to parvovirus B19, influenza, CMV and Epstein-Barr virus. In a later analysis, HLA-associated TCR beta chains were found to be more clonally expanded and to have lower generation probabilities than equally common non-associated chains. In a later analysis, TCR association rates were found to vary across HLA loci, with the most associated TCRs seen for DRB1 alleles and the fewest for HLA-C alleles. Because counts were too low, approximately 15 rarely observed V segments, including chromosome 9 orphons, were excluded from the earlier analysis of 587 of the donors. Some IMGT-functional V segments, including TRBV6-2 and TRBV6-3, could not be distinguished by the 87-base-pair reads and were therefore excluded. The study gave a list of about 150 TCR beta chains associated with cytomegalovirus.

The CDR3 holds 11 amino acids from the cysteine to the phenylalanine. The sequence is cut down to CDR3 DNA, 33 bases in frame from base 1. Deletion took 3 bases off V and 7 bases off J, with a span of 7 bases between the germline ends. CDR1 and CDR2 (SGHRS, YFSETQ) derive from the germline V gene. This chain is built from TRBV5-1 and TRBJ1-1, with no confidently assigned D gene. The sample comprised PBMCs. The sequence derives from a woman aged 40 to 50 in good health and CMV-seronegative. The CDR3 loop reads CASSSQVEAFF. The bases are TGCGCCAGCAGCTCGCAGGTTGAAGCTTTCTTT.